This TCR beta chain was retrieved from a study of blood T cell repertoires in COVID-19. Turning to the study itself: In each case, the material was cDNA or gDNA derived from T cells, B-cell-depleted T cells, or PBMCs.

Germline V gene data show CDR1 as LNHDA and CDR2 as SQIVND (reference sequence). V shed 4 bases, J shed 7 bases, and the junction held 10 bases outside the gene matches. The CDR3 sequence is 16 residues long. This clone showed up just once. Sequencing was performed with immunoSEQ multiplex PCR; in TCRdb, only in-frame clones are kept and a portion is missing. The sample shows 150,000 to 200,000 clones, approximately 88% of them seen only once. The chain combines TRBV19 with TRBJ2-5; 12 bases agree with TRBD2. Sequencing was performed on PBMCs or T cells enriched from blood (not recorded which). The receptor comes from a woman aged 55-70 years who had recovered from COVID-19. CDR3 loop: CASSTRTSGAYGTQYF. CDR3 bases: TGTGCCAGTAGTACCAGGACTAGCGGGGCTTATGGGACCCAGTACTTC.